Below, one T cell receptor beta chain is given with its context. Antigen unknown. The timepoints at which blood was sampled were baseline, cycle 4 day 1, and cycle 7 day 1. Method: immunoSEQ multiplex PCR; TCRdb's copy keeps in-frame clones and lacks some. The sample has 30,000 to 40,000 clones; approximately 89% are singletons. The ends were cut back, 2 bases at V and 0 bases at J, with 8 bases in the middle. The CDR3 runs to 15 residues. Per germline, CDR1 SGHTA and CDR2 FQGNSA. The data were obtained in a study of OX40 agonist ivuxolimab in advanced cancers. Study context: A male proportion of about 86% was recorded, with mean age approximately 60 years and range 23 to 79. Enrollees could have had prior anti-PD-1, anti-PD-L1 or anti-CTLA-4 therapy, which around 43% had received.

Points from the study as a whole: Some nonresponders additionally presented with little normalized T-cell clonal expansion.

The chain recombines TRBV7-2 with TRBJ2-1, with D perhaps TRBD1 (6 bases). The sample consisted of CD4+ or CD8+ T cells sorted from blood, taken in a trial of the OX40 agonist ivuxolimab. This sequence was found in an adult with an advanced solid tumor such as melanoma, head and neck, liver or kidney cancer. The CDR3 DNA is TGTGCCAGCAGCTTAAGGGGGAGCTCCTACAATGAGCAGTTCTTC. Translated, it gives CASSLRGSSYNEQFF.